The clone carrying this TCR beta chain has a handful of counts. The V and J ends lost 8 bases and 3 bases respectively, with 17 bases between them. The germline V gene has CDR1 MNHEY and CDR2 SVGAGI. The CDR3 spans 15 residues. The entry originates in a study of T and B cells in COVID-19 patients. Across the whole study: Peripheral blood came from COVID-19 patients with active infection or after recovery.

Blood genomic DNA input for TRB amplification was roughly 250-500 ng. TRB rearrangements were amplified by multiplex PCR with BIOMED2 TRB-A/B primers. TCRdb processed the multiplex PCR reads anew with MiXCR; each CDR3 protein has one entry. The table has 13,000 or so distinct CDR3 sequences, roughly 27% seen once. Sequencing used blood. This clonotype originated in a human donor who had recovered from COVID-19. The chain combines TRBV6-5 with TRBJ1-5; maybe TRBD1 (6 bases). CDR3 DNA sequence: TGTGCCAGCGGACTAACGGGGGGCTCCAATCAGCCCCAGCATTTT. This encodes CASGLTGGSNQPQHF.